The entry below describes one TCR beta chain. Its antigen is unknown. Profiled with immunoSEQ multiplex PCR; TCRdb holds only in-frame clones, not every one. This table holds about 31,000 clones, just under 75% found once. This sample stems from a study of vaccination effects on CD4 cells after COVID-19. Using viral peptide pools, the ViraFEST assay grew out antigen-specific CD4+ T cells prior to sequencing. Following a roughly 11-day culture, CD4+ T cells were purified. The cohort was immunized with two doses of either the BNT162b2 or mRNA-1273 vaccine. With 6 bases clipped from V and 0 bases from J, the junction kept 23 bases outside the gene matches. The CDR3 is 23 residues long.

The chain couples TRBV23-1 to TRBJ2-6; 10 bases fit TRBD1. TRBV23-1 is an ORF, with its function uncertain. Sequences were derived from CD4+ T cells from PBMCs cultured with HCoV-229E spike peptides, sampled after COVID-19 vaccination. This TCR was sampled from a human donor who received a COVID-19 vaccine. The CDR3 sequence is CASRRGSSGTGEGPLSGANVLTF. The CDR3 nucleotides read TGCGCCAGCAGAAGAGGTTCATCCGGGACAGGGGAAGGCCCCCTCTCTGGGGCCAACGTCCTGACTTTC.